Below, 14 T cell receptor beta chains from the same sample are listed, as sequenced in a study of Ad26.COV2.S vaccination and SARS-CoV-2 variants. The repertoire was sequenced with immunoSEQ multiplex PCR; TCRdb's copy has only in-frame clones and lacks some. Altogether about 94,000 clones are present, 82% being singletons, with the ten largest covering about 15%. This specimen consisted of peripheral blood, obtained after recovery from COVID-19. All receptors derive from a human donor who had recovered from COVID-19.

The chain employs TRBV7-2 and TRBJ2-1; no clear D. The CDR3 is made up of 12 amino acids. Germline loops: CDR1 SGHTA, CDR2 FQGNSA. Trimming removed 1 base at V and 3 bases at J, with 1 base between. CDR3 coding DNA: TGTGCCAGCAGCTTAGGCTACAATGAGCAGTTCTTC. It encodes CASSLGYNEQFF.

The chain combines TRBV7-6 with TRBJ2-1; D could derive from TRBD1 or TRBD2 (5 bases each). This CDR3 has 13 amino acids. V was pared by 5 bases and J by 7 bases, with 12 bases between. Germline V gives CDR1 SGHVS, CDR2 FNYEAQ. DNA of the CDR3: TGTGCCAGCAGCCACCGAGAGGGGAATGAGCAGTTCTTC. The encoded protein is CASSHREGNEQFF.

The chain recombines TRBV29-1 with TRBJ2-1; 8 nucleotides match TRBD1. Per the germline V gene, CDR1 is SQVTM and CDR2 is ANQGSEA. CDR3 length equals 11 residues. V lost 6 bases and J lost 8; bases outside the gene matches: 3. In DNA, the CDR3 is TGCAGCGTGGGACAGGCGGATGAGCAGTTCTTC. This codes for CSVGQADEQFF.

The V gene is TRBV9, the J gene TRBJ1-1, with 10 bases aligning to TRBD1. Germline CDR1 SGDLS, CDR2 YYNGEE. This CDR3 is built from 14 residues. V was pared by 4 bases and J by 5 bases, with 5 bases of the junction left unmatched. CDR3 DNA: TGTGCCAGCAGCTCGCCGGGACAGGGGACTGAAGCTTTCTTT. It encodes CASSSPGQGTEAFF.

In this sample, this clone turned up once. The V and J genes are TRBV28 and TRBJ2-1; the match to TRBD2 covers 12 bases. This CDR3 spans 16 amino acids. CDR1 MDHEN and CDR2 SYDVKM come from the germline V gene. V dropped 5 bases and J dropped 1; count of bases not matched to a gene: 3. This CDR3 reads CASSLTSGGSYNEQFF. In nucleotides, the CDR3 is TGTGCCAGCAGTCTGACTAGCGGGGGATCCTACAATGAGCAGTTCTTC.

The chain recombines TRBV11-3 with TRBJ2-7; D uncertain. The CDR3 has 12 residues. Germline CDR1 reads SGHNT; CDR2 reads YENEEA. Trimming took 5 bases from V and 3 from J, leaving 8 bases between them. The CDR3 DNA reads TGTGCCAGCAGCCCTCGGATCTACGAGCAGTACTTC. This codes for CASSPRIYEQYF.

This chain links TRBV6-5 with TRBJ1-3; D unresolved. From germline, CDR1 is MNHEY and CDR2 SVGAGI. CDR3 length equals 15 residues. The V and J ends lost 2 bases and 0 bases respectively, with 8 bases between them. CDR3 DNA sequence: TGTGCCAGCAGTTACGAGGGAATCTCTGGAAACACCATATATTTT. It codes for CASSYEGISGNTIYF.

V and J are TRBV4-2 and TRBJ1-5; 7 bases are shared with TRBD1. The germline gives CDR1 LGHNA, CDR2 YNFKEQ. J lost 3 bases, V lost 1 base, and 6 bases had no gene match. The CDR3 covers 16 residues. The CDR3 DNA is TGTGCCAGCAGCCAAGGAACGGGACAGAACAATCAGCCCCAGCATTTT. Translation gives CASSQGTGQNNQPQHF.

The genes are TRBV5-5 and TRBJ2-7; D ambiguous. The CDR3 has 15 amino acids. V lost 0 bases to trimming and J lost 3 bases, with 13 bases between them. CDR1 and CDR2 from the germline V gene are SGHKS and YYEKEE (reference sequence). This chain's CDR3 is CASSLASAGSYEQYF. CDR3 nucleotides: TGTGCCAGCAGCTTGGCCTCGGCCGGCAGCTACGAGCAGTACTTC.

The gene calls are TRBV7-3 and TRBJ2-3; no definite D call. V was cut by 5 bases and J by 1 base, with 7 bases left in between. Germline CDR1 reads SGHTA; CDR2 reads FQGTGA. The CDR3 contains 13 residues. CDR3 nucleotide sequence: TGTGCCAGCAGCCTAGAGGGCACAGATACGCAGTATTTT. Translation: CASSLEGTDTQYF.

The chain employs TRBV28 and TRBJ2-3; the D is unclear. Germline values: CDR1 MDHEN, CDR2 SYDVKM. V lost 6 bases and J lost 4, with 11 bases in between. The CDR3 has 13 amino acids. Here the CDR3 reads CASRVGGPDTQYF. Here the CDR3 DNA reads TGTGCCAGCAGGGTGGGTGGTCCAGATACGCAGTATTTT.

This sequence joins TRBV18 and TRBJ2-1, with no clear D. The germline V and J ends were trimmed by 4 bases and 0 bases, with 10 bases remaining between them. From germline, CDR1 is KGHSH and CDR2 LQKENI. The CDR3 runs 15 residues. CDR3 DNA sequence: TGTGCCAGCTCACGAGGCCTGAGCTCCTACAATGAGCAGTTCTTC. Protein product: CASSRGLSSYNEQFF.

The V and J genes are TRBV28 and TRBJ1-1; D is unresolved. V lost 5 bases to trimming and J lost 5 bases, with 9 bases between them. The CDR3 loop spans 12 amino acids. Germline assignment: CDR1 MDHEN and CDR2 SYDVKM. This chain's CDR3 is CASSQRRTEAFF. CDR3 in DNA: TGTGCCAGCAGTCAGCGCCGAACTGAAGCTTTCTTT.

The chain carries TRBV6-6 and TRBJ2-5, with 7 bases matching TRBD1. After removal of 5 bases from V and 1 base from J, the junction contained 4 bases not matched to a gene. CDR3 length: 14 amino acids. Germline values: CDR1 MNHNY, CDR2 SVGAGI (reference sequence). CDR3 protein: CASSTGTVQETQYF. In DNA, the CDR3 is TGTGCCAGCAGTACTGGGACAGTCCAAGAGACCCAGTACTTC.